This T cell receptor beta chain stems from a study of T cell repertoires in cytomegalovirus infection. Study overall: The authors used CMV epitopes that were HLA-C-restricted (recently identified) and HLA-B-restricted (well studied).

As concerns this clonotype: Antigen specificity is unknown.

TCRdb itself ran the reads through MiXCR, one entry per CDR3 protein. The sample has 700,000 to 900,000 distinct CDR3 sequences, almost 30% seen once; the top ten hold about 12%. The CDR3 sequence is 16 residues long. Trimming removed 6 bases from V and 3 bases from J, with 18 bases in between. The germline gives CDR1 MNHNS, CDR2 SASEGT. Whole-study results and caveats: Carriers of CMV plus the relevant HLA were identified by cumulative public TCR beta family frequency.

The sequences come from cultured CD8+ T cells from PBMCs, collected from culture after CMV antigen stimulation. The clonotype was recovered from a human donor in good health (CMV status not recorded). Some clones in this sample may be carry-over from other donors' samples. The rearrangement uses TRBV6-1 and TRBJ1-5; possible D gene TRBD1, 5 bases. The CDR3, as DNA: TGTGCCAGCAGCCCCTCGGGGACCGCACCCAATCAGCCCCAGCATTTT. Protein product: CASSPSGTAPNQPQHF.